The 3 T cell receptor beta chains below come from one sample, sequenced in a study of cytomegalovirus exposure and HLA in healthy donors. Vbeta (60) and Jbeta (13) primers were used in the PCR. Assay: immunoSEQ multiplex PCR; the TCRdb copy retains only in-frame clones and omits some. The sample consists of a few hundred thousand clones, 92% of them appearing once. Specimen: PBMCs. The receptors originated from a girl aged 2 to 9 in good health and CMV-seronegative.

The chain combines TRBV15 with TRBJ1-2; 7 nucleotides align to TRBD1. V was clipped by 0 bases and J by 5 bases; unmatched bases: 3. CDR1 is LNHNV, CDR2 YYDKDF, per germline (reference sequence). CDR3 length: 14 amino acids. This CDR3 is CATSREGGGYGYTF. The CDR3, as DNA: TGTGCCACCAGCAGAGAAGGGGGCGGGTATGGCTACACCTTC.

The genes are TRBV30 and TRBJ1-3, with a tentative D call TRBD1 (5 bases). Germline V CDR1 and CDR2: GTSNPN, SVGIG (reference sequence). The CDR3 runs to 15 residues. Trimming stripped 1 base from V and 2 bases from J, with 12 bases between. CDR3 DNA sequence: TGTGCCTGGAGTGGTCAGGGTGGGACTGGAAACACCATATATTTT. Protein: CAWSGQGGTGNTIYF.

The chain employs TRBV19 and TRBJ1-2; 7 bases agree with TRBD1. The trim removed 3 bases at V and 3 bases at J, leaving 7 bases unmatched. CDR1 is LNHDA and CDR2 is SQIVND in the germline V gene (reference sequence). The CDR3 contains 15 residues. CDR3 amino acids: CASSMRTGPYYGYTF. CDR3 DNA sequence: TGTGCCAGTAGTATGAGGACAGGTCCCTACTATGGCTACACCTTC.